Following are 21 T cell receptor beta chains from one sample sequenced in a study of blood T cell repertoires in COVID-19. Measured with immunoSEQ multiplex PCR; TCRdb has only the in-frame clones, and not every one. The table has 150,000 to 200,000 clones, approximately 85% seen once; the top ten hold 9.5% to 12%. Sequencing used peripheral blood. These receptors came from a human donor with active or convalescent COVID-19. The donor label of this sample is uncertain.

The V gene is TRBV20-1, the J gene TRBJ1-2; D is undetermined. Germline loops: CDR1 DFQATT, CDR2 SNEGSKA (reference sequence). V lost 8 bases and J lost 11, with 15 bases in between. The CDR3 has 10 residues. The CDR3 DNA is TGCAGTACACTAGAGGACGGGTACACCTTC. Translated, it gives CSTLEDGYTF.

This chain uses TRBV27 with TRBJ1-5, with D possibly being TRBD1 (5 bases). CDR3 length equals 15 residues. The germline gives CDR1 MNHEY, CDR2 SMNVEV (reference sequence). Trimming took off 2 bases at V and 1 base at J, with 9 bases between the two ends. The CDR3 loop reads CASSLGQSSNQPQHF. DNA of the CDR3: TGTGCCAGCAGTTTAGGACAATCAAGCAATCAGCCCCAGCATTTT.

The chain recombines TRBV5-6 with TRBJ1-6, with D perhaps matching TRBD1 (5 bases). The CDR3 consists of 17 residues. Germline lookup yields CDR1 SGHDT and CDR2 YYEEEE. Trimming cost V 4 bases and J 7 bases, with 21 bases left between them. CDR3 sequence reads: CASSPMGGGSKNSPLHF. As DNA, the CDR3 is TGTGCCAGCAGCCCGATGGGGGGAGGGAGTAAGAATTCACCCCTCCACTTT.

The chain is built from TRBV19 and TRBJ2-3; the D gene is possibly TRBD2 (7 bases). Trimming took off 4 bases at V and 4 bases at J, with 18 bases between the two ends. Germline-derived CDR1 and CDR2 are LNHDA and SQIVND (reference sequence). The CDR3 covers 16 residues. CDR3 residues: CASSTIWGGAADTQYF. In DNA, the CDR3 is TGTGCCAGTAGTACCATTTGGGGGGGGGCGGCAGATACGCAGTATTTT.

The rearrangement joins TRBV4-1 to TRBJ1-1, with D possibly TRBD1 on 6 matching bases. Between the trimmed V and J ends, which lost 1 base and 3 bases, there was a span of 18 bases. This CDR3 has 17 amino acids. CDR1 is MGHRA, CDR2 YSYEKL, per germline. The CDR3 DNA follows: TGCGCCAGCAGCCAAGCTGGGGGCGCCCCCGTGGACACTGAAGCTTTCTTT. Protein product: CASSQAGGAPVDTEAFF.

This chain uses TRBV7-2 with TRBJ1-2; unclear D gene. This CDR3 has 12 residues. Trimming took 6 bases from V and 8 from J, leaving 13 bases between them. Germline V gene data show CDR1 as SGHTA and CDR2 as FQGNSA. The CDR3 region has the DNA TGTGCCAGCAGGCTAGGAAATGGGGGCTACACCTTC. This sequence encodes CASRLGNGGYTF.

The V call is TRBV7-5, the J call TRBJ2-5; the D call TRBD2 from the table was never checked on the DNA. TRBV7-5 is a known pseudogene. The CDR3 spans 14 residues. DNA for the CDR3: TGTGTCAGAAGGGAGGGATTATGGGCGGAGACCCAGTACTTC. Protein product: CVRREGLWAETQYF.

This clone is termed medium-sized. This sequence joins TRBV6-1 and TRBJ1-2, with unresolved D. V gave up 3 bases and J gave up 1 base, with 3 bases separating them. The CDR3 extends over 12 amino acids. The germline gives CDR1 MNHNS, CDR2 SASEGT. The CDR3 nucleotides are TGTGCCAGCAGTGACAATAACTATGGCTACACCTTC. Protein: CASSDNNYGYTF.

This clone was seen more than once but under ten times. The chain recombines TRBV19 with TRBJ1-1; 9 bases line up with TRBD1. V lost 6 bases to trimming and J lost 2 bases; unmatched junction nucleotides: 10. The CDR3 runs to 16 residues. The germline V gene has CDR1 LNHDA and CDR2 SQIVND (reference sequence). This CDR3 reads CASRRPGQGVNTEAFF. The CDR3 DNA follows: TGTGCCAGTAGGAGGCCGGGACAGGGAGTTAACACTGAAGCTTTCTTT.

The chain has TRBV27 and TRBJ2-7, with a tentative D call TRBD1 (5 bases). This CDR3 region has 13 residues. Germline V gene lookup returns CDR1 MNHEY and CDR2 SMNVEV (reference sequence). Trimming cost V 5 bases and J 0 bases, with 8 bases left between them. The CDR3 sequence: CASSTQVSYEQYF. The DNA for the CDR3 is TGTGCCAGCAGTACACAGGTCTCCTACGAGCAGTACTTC.

The V and J genes are TRBV9 and TRBJ2-1; 9 bases are shared with TRBD2. Germline trimming cut 4 bases from V and 3 bases from J; bases unmatched to any gene: 14. The CDR3 consists of 18 residues. CDR1 and CDR2 from the germline V gene are SGDLS and YYNGEE. The CDR3 DNA reads TGTGCCAGCAGCTCCAGCCTAGGGGAGCGGGGGGACTACAATGAGCAGTTCTTC. Residues: CASSSSLGERGDYNEQFF.

This rearrangement joins TRBV6-6 to TRBJ1-2, with D possibly matching TRBD1 (5 bases). The CDR3 spans 13 residues. The V and J ends lost 2 bases and 8 bases respectively, with 12 bases between them. Germline V CDR1 and CDR2: MNHNY, SVGAGI (reference sequence). This chain's CDR3 is CASSYPGRGGYTF. In nucleotides, the CDR3 is TGTGCCAGCAGTTACCCCGGAAGGGGCGGCTACACCTTC.

The CDR3 region is CSVSGRAYNEQFF. CDR3 bases: TGCAGCGTTAGCGGGAGGGCCTACAATGAGCAGTTCTTC. The chain recombines TRBV29-1 with TRBJ2-1, with 10 bases that match TRBD2. This CDR3 is 13 amino acids long. Trimming removed 5 bases from V and 2 bases from J; junction bases left unmatched: 0. Germline V CDR1 and CDR2: SQVTM, ANQGSEA.

V is TRBV2 and J is TRBJ2-3; 8 nucleotides agree with TRBD2. CDR3 size: 17 residues. J lost 7 bases, V lost 1 base, and 13 bases had no gene match. CDR1 SNHLY and CDR2 FYNNEI come from the germline V gene. Written as DNA, the CDR3 is TGTGCCAGCAGTGAAGGCTGGGCCAGGCGGGGGGATAATACGCAGTATTTT. Translating it yields CASSEGWARRGDNTQYF.

A few counts support this clone. This chain links TRBV28 with TRBJ2-7, with D possibly matching TRBD1 (5 bases). Trimming stripped 6 bases from V and 0 bases from J, with 12 bases between. The CDR3 extends over 14 amino acids. Germline V lookup: CDR1 MDHEN, CDR2 SYDVKM. This CDR3 reads CASSPQGISYEQYF. Written as DNA, the CDR3 is TGTGCCAGCAGCCCGCAGGGTATCTCCTACGAGCAGTACTTC.

Only a few counts were recorded for this clone. The chain links TRBV30 to TRBJ2-5; 7 positions agree with TRBD2. The CDR3 has 13 residues. Trimming cost V 2 bases and J 5 bases; bases outside gene matches: 5. Per germline, CDR1 GTSNPN and CDR2 SVGIG (reference sequence). The CDR3 DNA sequence: TGTGCCTGGAGTAAGGGAGGGGTTGAGACCCAGTACTTC. Translation gives CAWSKGGVETQYF.

V is TRBV11-3 and J is TRBJ2-5; 10 bases map to TRBD2. There are 16 residues in the CDR3. Germline V lookup: CDR1 SGHNT, CDR2 YENEEA. Trimming removed 0 bases from V and 7 bases from J; junction bases left unmatched: 8. For the CDR3, the DNA is TGTGCCAGCAGCTTAGATAGCCTAGCGGGAGTTGGGACCCAGTACTTC. Translation gives CASSLDSLAGVGTQYF.

V gene TRBV4-2 combines with J gene TRBJ2-7, with TRBD2 matching over 7 bases. J was trimmed by 2 bases and V by 1 base; bases with no gene match: 14. The CDR3 extends over 18 amino acids. CDR1 and CDR2 (germline): LGHNA, YNFKEQ. CDR3 residues: CASSQGLASGGMAYEQYF. CDR3 in DNA: TGTGCCAGCAGCCAAGGTCTAGCTAGCGGCGGGATGGCCTACGAGCAGTACTTC.

This clone was seen a handful of times. V and J are TRBV3-1 (or the pseudogene TRBV3-2) and TRBJ1-1; D is possibly TRBD1 (5 bases). Trimming shortened V by 1 base and J by 0 bases, and 9 bases separated the two germline ends. The CDR3 is made up of 15 amino acids. Germline CDR1 LGHDT, CDR2 YNNKEL (reference sequence). CDR3 nucleotide sequence: TGTGCCAGCAGCCAAGGGACAAGAGTGAACACTGAAGCTTTCTTT. This sequence encodes CASSQGTRVNTEAFF.

The CDR3 region is CASSFPQGVPGTEAFF. The CDR3 DNA reads TGTGCCAGCAGCTTCCCACAGGGGGTCCCCGGAACTGAAGCTTTCTTT. The rearrangement links TRBV13 to TRBJ1-1; 8 nucleotides line up with TRBD1. There are 16 residues in the CDR3. J was trimmed by 5 bases and V by 3 bases; bases with no gene match: 11. Looked up from germline, CDR1 is PRHDT and CDR2 is FYEKMQ (reference sequence).

The rearrangement joins TRBV4-1 to TRBJ1-6, with TRBD1 matching 7 bases. Losses at the gene ends were 4 bases for V and 7 bases for J; bases not matched to a gene: 7. The CDR3 has 15 amino acids. Germline loops: CDR1 MGHRA, CDR2 YSYEKL. The CDR3 DNA reads as TGCGCCAGCAGCCTAGACAGGGCCTTGAATTCACCCCTCCACTTT. Residues: CASSLDRALNSPLHF.